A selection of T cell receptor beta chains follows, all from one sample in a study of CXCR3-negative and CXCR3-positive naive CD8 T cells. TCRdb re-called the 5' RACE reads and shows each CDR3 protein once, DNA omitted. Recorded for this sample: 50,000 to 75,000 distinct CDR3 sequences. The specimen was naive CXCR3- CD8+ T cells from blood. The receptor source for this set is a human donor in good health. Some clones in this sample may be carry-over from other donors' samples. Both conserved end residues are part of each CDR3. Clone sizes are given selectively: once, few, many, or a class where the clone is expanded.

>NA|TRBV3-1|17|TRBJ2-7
CASSQHNPGLEEMEQYF
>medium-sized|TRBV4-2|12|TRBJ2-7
CASSQGFSEQYF
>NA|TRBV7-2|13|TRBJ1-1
CASSLAGNTEAFF
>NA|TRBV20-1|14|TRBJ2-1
CSARQRVLGNEQFF
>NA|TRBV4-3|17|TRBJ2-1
CASSQDRVSDRYNEQFF
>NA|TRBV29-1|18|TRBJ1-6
CSVELSGGDGPWNSPLHF
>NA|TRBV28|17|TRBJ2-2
CASSLVAGVAGTGELFF
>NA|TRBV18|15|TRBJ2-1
CASSPGAGSYNEQFF
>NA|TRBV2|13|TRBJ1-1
CASSDTGGTEAFF
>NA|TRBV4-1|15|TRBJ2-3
CASRIAGGSTDTQYF
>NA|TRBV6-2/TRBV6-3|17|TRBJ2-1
CASSETSGIFSDNEQFF
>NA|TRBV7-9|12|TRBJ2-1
CASSLFDNEQFF
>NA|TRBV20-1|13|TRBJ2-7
CSASEREPHEQYF
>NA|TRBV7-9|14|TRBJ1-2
CASSLGTHEYGYTF
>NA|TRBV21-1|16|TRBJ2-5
CASSNSPSGIKETQYF